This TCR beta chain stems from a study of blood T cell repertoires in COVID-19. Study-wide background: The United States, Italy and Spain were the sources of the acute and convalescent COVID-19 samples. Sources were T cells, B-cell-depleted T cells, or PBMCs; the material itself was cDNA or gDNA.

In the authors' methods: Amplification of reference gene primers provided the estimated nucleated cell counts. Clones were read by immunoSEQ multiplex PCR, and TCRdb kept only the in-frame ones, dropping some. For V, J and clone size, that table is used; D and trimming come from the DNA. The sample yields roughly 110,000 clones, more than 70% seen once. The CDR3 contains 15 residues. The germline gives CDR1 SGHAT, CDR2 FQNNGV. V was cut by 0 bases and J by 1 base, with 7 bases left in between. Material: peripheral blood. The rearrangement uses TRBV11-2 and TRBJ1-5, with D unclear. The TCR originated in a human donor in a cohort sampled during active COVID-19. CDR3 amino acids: CASSLDIQSNQPQHF. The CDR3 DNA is TGTGCCAGCAGCTTAGACATACAAAGCAATCAGCCCCAGCATTTT.